These 32 T cell receptor beta chains originate from one sample sequenced in a study of Ad26.COV2.S vaccination and SARS-CoV-2 variants (dated by TCRdb to the early 2020s). The library was made by the immunoSEQ multiplex PCR assay. In TCRdb, the immuneACCESS table is reduced to in-frame sequences with V and J assigned. These tables do not hold every clone; where another copy was compared, an unresolved V gene accounts for under half, and the others remain unexplained. The sample table lists around 500,000 clones, nearly 90% of them with a count of one. Clones ranked in the top ten supply around 1.8% of the sample. Interpreted using the paper, the treatment or condition label stands for: about 20 received Ad26.COV2.S at low or high dose, single or two shots; 5 received placebo; per-sample allocation not given. Repertoires of vaccine and placebo recipients were sequenced from samples collected on day 63 after the first injection.

This specimen was peripheral blood, taken in a trial of Ad26.COV2.S vaccine versus placebo. Every receptor here comes from a person between 18 and 60 years old who received the Ad26.COV2.S COVID-19 vaccine or a placebo.

The rearrangement links TRBV7-8 to TRBJ2-1; D tentatively fits TRBD1 or TRBD2 (5 bases each). With 5 bases removed from V and 8 bases from J, the gap between germline ends came to 22 bases. This CDR3 has 16 amino acids. Per germline, CDR1 SGHVS and CDR2 FQNEAQ. CDR3: CASSPTRGQRTDEQFF. The DNA of the CDR3 is TGTGCCAGCAGCCCCACTAGGGGCCAAAGAACGGATGAGCAGTTCTTC.

This chain connects TRBV6-5 to TRBJ2-7, with D possibly being TRBD1 (5 bases). The CDR3 length is 14 residues. CDR1 and CDR2 from the germline V gene are MNHEY and SVGAGI. Between the trimmed V and J ends, which lost 6 bases and 2 bases, there was a span of 14 bases. As DNA, the CDR3 is TGTGCCAGCAGCGGGCTGTCAGGGACCTACGAGCAGTACTTC. Translated: CASSGLSGTYEQYF.

This clone occurred a few times. This chain uses TRBV4-1 with TRBJ1-4; D is perhaps TRBD1 (5 bases). Germline V gives CDR1 MGHRA, CDR2 YSYEKL. Trimming left V 1 base short and J 7 bases short, with 13 bases between. The CDR3 runs 15 residues. The CDR3 DNA reads as TGCGCCAGCAGCCAAGTTGGGGGTTCGATTGAAAAACTGTTTTTT. The encoded protein is CASSQVGGSIEKLFF.

The chain links TRBV29-1 to TRBJ1-5; no clear D gene. Germline values: CDR1 SQVTM, CDR2 ANQGSEA. The CDR3 totals 14 residues. V lost 5 bases and J lost 0, with 11 bases in between. DNA for the CDR3: TGCAGCGTTCAAGGGCCCGATAGCAATCAGCCCCAGCATTTT. Translation gives CSVQGPDSNQPQHF.

The chain combines TRBV28 with TRBJ2-1; TRBD2 agrees at 9 bases. V lost 3 bases and J lost 8; bases outside the gene matches: 8. This CDR3 region has 15 residues. In germline, CDR1 is MDHEN, CDR2 SYDVKM. DNA of the CDR3: TGTGCCAGCAGTTTCGAAGCGGGAGGACTCGATGAGCAGTTCTTC. Translated: CASSFEAGGLDEQFF.

The chain couples TRBV7-2 to TRBJ1-6; D might be TRBD1 (5 bases). Germline V gene lookup returns CDR1 SGHTA and CDR2 FQGNSA. Trimming took off 2 bases at V and 9 bases at J, with 17 bases between the two ends. The CDR3 extends over 16 amino acids. The CDR3 coding sequence is TGTGCCAGCAGCTTATGGGACGGCACTGAAGGTTCACCCCTCCACTTT. Translating gives CASSLWDGTEGSPLHF.

The gene calls are TRBV3-1 (or the pseudogene TRBV3-2) and TRBJ2-5; 10 bases fit TRBD1. This CDR3 region has 15 residues. Germline values: CDR1 LGHDT, CDR2 YNNKEL (reference sequence). Germline trimming cut 2 bases from V and 4 bases from J; bases unmatched to any gene: 4. The CDR3 region is CASSQPGTGAETQYF. For the CDR3, the DNA is TGTGCCAGCAGCCAACCCGGGACAGGGGCAGAGACCCAGTACTTC.

The rearrangement joins TRBV28 to TRBJ1-1; D call uncertain. Trimming took off 6 bases at V and 7 bases at J, with 15 bases between the two ends. The length of the CDR3 is 13 residues. CDR1 is MDHEN, CDR2 SYDVKM, per germline. CDR3 sequence reads: CASSPFPPFEAFF. The CDR3 nucleotides read TGTGCCAGCAGCCCCTTTCCCCCCTTTGAAGCTTTCTTT.

This chain links TRBV5-1 with TRBJ2-5; 9 bases are a match to TRBD1. Germline CDR1 is SGHRS and CDR2 is YFSETQ. J lost 4 bases, V lost 4 bases, and 5 bases had no gene match. This CDR3 contains 14 residues. The CDR3 is CASSKGQGLETQYF. The CDR3 DNA is TGCGCCAGCAGCAAAGGACAGGGGCTAGAGACCCAGTACTTC.

J is TRBJ2-2 and V is TRBV7-3, with 11 positions matching TRBD2. Trimming at V came to 4 bases and at J to 3 bases, leaving 4 bases not matched to a gene. Per the germline V gene, CDR1 is SGHTA and CDR2 is FQGTGA. There are 16 residues in the CDR3. The CDR3 region is CASSSTSGAYTGELFF. As DNA, the CDR3 is TGTGCCAGCAGCTCGACTAGCGGGGCATACACCGGGGAGCTGTTTTTT.

The V gene is TRBV15, the J gene TRBJ1-4; D unclear. This CDR3 has 17 residues. Trimming took off 1 base at V and 0 bases at J, with 12 bases between the two ends. The germline V gene has CDR1 LNHNV and CDR2 YYDKDF (reference sequence). CDR3 DNA sequence: TGTGCCACCAGCAGAGGGTCAACAGAAGCAACTAATGAAAAACTGTTTTTT. Translated: CATSRGSTEATNEKLFF. Together with reference TRBV15 and TRBJ1-4, the CDR3 gives the full variable domain: DAMVIQNPRYQVTQFGKPVTLSCSQTLNHNVMYWYQQKSSQAPKLLFHYYDKDFNNEADTPDNFQSRRPNTSFCFLDIRSPGLGDTAMYLCATSRGSTEATNEKLFFGSGTQLSVL.

Concerning this clone itself: The same CDR3 arises from other DNA sequences in this sample as well. The V gene is TRBV9, the J gene TRBJ2-2; no clear D gene. Germline V CDR1 and CDR2: SGDLS, YYNGEE. The length of the CDR3 is 12 residues. With 2 bases removed from V and 2 bases from J, the gap between germline ends came to 1 base. The CDR3, as DNA: TGTGCCAGCAGCGTTAACACCGGGGAGCTGTTTTTT. Its translation: CASSVNTGELFF.

The CDR3 protein is CASSERRFNRPGVGPTDTQYF. The DNA of the CDR3 is TGTGCCAGCAGTGAACGTCGGTTCAACCGCCCGGGTGTGGGGCCTACAGATACGCAGTATTTT. The chain carries TRBV6-1 and TRBJ2-3, with D possibly being TRBD1 (5 bases). V was shortened by 2 bases and J by 3 bases, with 30 bases between the two germline ends. CDR1 and CDR2 from the germline V gene are MNHNS and SASEGT. The CDR3 is 21 amino acids.

This chain uses TRBV6-5 with TRBJ2-2; perhaps TRBD1 as D (6 bases). The V gene's germline CDR1 is MNHEY and CDR2 SVGAGI. V dropped 7 bases and J dropped 5 bases, with 17 bases sitting between them. The CDR3 loop spans 15 amino acids. The CDR3 loop reads CASTYSGVGTGELFF. The CDR3 nucleotides are TGTGCCAGCACGTACTCAGGGGTTGGGACCGGGGAGCTGTTTTTT.

V and J are TRBV27 and TRBJ2-5, with a possible D match to TRBD2 (6 bases). The CDR3 sequence is 12 residues long. Germline loops: CDR1 MNHEY, CDR2 SMNVEV (reference sequence). V lost 8 bases to trimming and J lost 5 bases, with 12 bases between them. The CDR3 sequence: CASRAGSETQYF. The CDR3 DNA is TGTGCCAGCCGGGCGGGGAGTGAGACCCAGTACTTC.

Only one count was recorded for this clone. This chain links TRBV24-1 with TRBJ2-7; D is unclear. With 4 bases removed from V and 2 bases from J, the gap between germline ends came to 11 bases. The CDR3 runs to 14 residues. Germline CDR1 is KGHDR and CDR2 is SFDVKD. This CDR3 is CATSDNKGAYEQYF. In DNA form, the CDR3 reads TGTGCCACCAGTGACAACAAGGGCGCCTACGAGCAGTACTTC.

The rearrangement uses TRBV2 and TRBJ1-2; 9 positions match TRBD1. Per the germline V gene, CDR1 is SNHLY and CDR2 is FYNNEI. Losses at the gene ends were 6 bases for V and 3 bases for J; bases not matched to a gene: 5. The CDR3 runs to 14 residues. The CDR3 nucleotides are TGTGCCAGCAGAGAGCGGACAGGGGACTATGGCTACACCTTC. Protein product: CASRERTGDYGYTF.

CDR3 in amino acids: CASSPTGDQPQHF. As DNA, the CDR3 is TGTGCCAGCAGCCCAACCGGGGATCAGCCCCAGCATTTT. The chain has TRBV28 and TRBJ1-5; D not certain. The CDR3 spans 13 residues. From germline, CDR1 is MDHEN and CDR2 SYDVKM. V was pared by 6 bases and J by 5 bases, with 11 bases between.

A single count supports this clone. This sequence is one base from a far larger clone and is likely a read error. At the DNA level, this CDR3 is encoded by other sequences in the same sample as well. This rearrangement joins TRBV5-6 to TRBJ2-7; D uncertain. CDR1 SGHDT and CDR2 YYEEEE come from the germline V gene. The V end lost 5 bases, the J end lost 0 bases, and 3 bases lay between the germline ends. There are 11 residues in the CDR3. CDR3 bases: TGTGCCAGCAGGTCCTCCTACGAGCAGTACTTC. This translates into CASRSSYEQYF.

The chain recombines TRBV7-6 with TRBJ2-3, with TRBD1 as a possible D gene (5 bases). Germline CDR1 and CDR2: SGHVS and FNYEAQ. V dropped 5 bases and J dropped 5 bases, with 11 bases sitting between them. This CDR3 has 13 residues. The CDR3 nucleotides read TGTGCCAGCAGCCCGCTAGGGGTAGATACGCAGTATTTT. Protein: CASSPLGVDTQYF.

The chain recombines TRBV9 with TRBJ2-7; D possibly corresponds to TRBD1 (6 bases). Trimming left V 1 base short and J 6 bases short, with 17 bases between. The CDR3 runs 15 residues. Per the germline V gene, CDR1 is SGDLS and CDR2 is YYNGEE. CDR3 nucleotide sequence: TGTGCCAGCAGCGTACGGGGAACAGGGTCGGCCGAGCAGTACTTC. Protein: CASSVRGTGSAEQYF.

Comments on this clone: At one boundary the junction diverges from the germline segment, which might be a read error. This rearrangement joins TRBV25-1 to TRBJ1-4, with D possibly matching TRBD1 (6 bases). The CDR3 length is 14 residues. Germline V gives CDR1 MGHDK, CDR2 SYGVNS. This CDR3 is CASQSRDTTEKLFF. CDR3 sequence (DNA): TGTGCCAGCCAGTCCCGGGACACTACTGAAAAACTGTTTTTT.

This clone occurred once. The genes are TRBV19 and TRBJ1-2; D is unresolved. Looked up from germline, CDR1 is LNHDA and CDR2 is SQIVND (reference sequence). Trimming took off 9 bases at V and 2 bases at J, with 10 bases between the two ends. CDR3 size: 12 residues. CDR3 in amino acids: CASTGVNYGYTF. Here the CDR3 DNA reads TGTGCCAGCACCGGGGTGAACTATGGCTACACCTTC.

This chain links TRBV18 with TRBJ1-1; TRBD1 matches 7 bases. The CDR3 is 18 amino acids. The germline gives CDR1 KGHSH, CDR2 LQKENI. V shed 6 bases and J 0 bases; nucleotides not matched to a gene: 16. CDR3 in DNA: TGTGCCAGCTCGAACAGCGGCGCAGGGGGGTCCGTGAACACTGAAGCTTTCTTT. As protein: CASSNSGAGGSVNTEAFF.

This sequence joins TRBV6-6 and TRBJ1-1; D call uncertain. The V end was cut by 7 bases, the J end by 3 bases, with 15 bases between. Germline V lookup: CDR1 MNHNY, CDR2 SVGAGI (reference sequence). The CDR3 runs to 14 residues. This chain's CDR3 is CASIPDGDHTEAFF. The CDR3 DNA follows: TGTGCCAGCATACCCGACGGAGATCACACTGAAGCTTTCTTT.

This chain joins TRBV15 and TRBJ1-1; tentatively, D is TRBD1 (6 bases). The CDR3 totals 14 residues. V shed 4 bases and J shed 5 bases, with 14 bases lying between them. Per germline, CDR1 LNHNV and CDR2 YYDKDF (reference sequence). The CDR3 loop is CATSMIGGRTEAFF. CDR3 sequence (DNA): TGTGCCACCAGCATGATAGGGGGACGGACTGAAGCTTTCTTT.

In DNA, the CDR3 is TGTGCCAGCAGCCCGTTACTAGCGGGGGCCGGGGTGCAGTTCTTC. It translates to CASSPLLAGAGVQFF. The chain has TRBV7-9 and TRBJ2-1, with 11 bases aligning to TRBD2. Losses at the gene ends were 5 bases for V and 12 bases for J; bases not matched to a gene: 12. The germline CDR1 and CDR2 sequences are SEHNR and FQNEAQ (reference sequence). The CDR3 has 15 amino acids.

The V call is TRBV6-2 or TRBV6-3, the J call TRBJ2-7, with 11 bases that match TRBD1. This CDR3 region has 15 residues. Trimming removed 6 bases from V and 3 bases from J; junction bases left unmatched: 7. The V gene's germline CDR1 is MNHEY and CDR2 SVGEGT. CDR3 in DNA: TGTGCCAGCAGCCGTCCCGGGACAGGGGGCTACGAGCAGTACTTC. Its protein is CASSRPGTGGYEQYF.

The rearrangement links TRBV7-9 to TRBJ1-1; 8 positions match TRBD1. V trimming: 5 bases; J trimming: 2 bases; junction bases outside the gene matches: 7. The CDR3 is 15 residues long. CDR1 and CDR2 from the germline V gene are SEHNR and FQNEAQ (reference sequence). The chain's CDR3 is CASSITGGLNTEAFF. The DNA for the CDR3 is TGTGCCAGCAGCATAACAGGGGGGCTAAACACTGAAGCTTTCTTT.

The J gene is TRBJ1-3, the V gene TRBV7-6; the D is unclear. From germline, CDR1 is SGHVS and CDR2 FNYEAQ. The length of the CDR3 is 13 residues. V lost 7 bases, J lost 4 bases, and 11 bases lay in between. This CDR3 is CASTRGSGNTIYF. CDR3 sequence (DNA): TGTGCCAGCACCCGGGGTTCGGGAAACACCATATATTTT.

The rearrangement joins TRBV9 to TRBJ2-7; D may match TRBD1 or TRBD2 (6 bases each). CDR1 SGDLS and CDR2 YYNGEE come from the germline V gene. This CDR3 is 15 amino acids long. Trimming shortened V by 5 bases and J by 3 bases, and 18 bases separated the two germline ends. CDR3 protein: CASSAGGTILYEQYF. CDR3 nucleotide sequence: TGTGCCAGCAGTGCCGGAGGGACAATTCTCTACGAGCAGTACTTC.

This sequence joins TRBV7-2 and TRBJ2-1, with TRBD2 matching 8 bases. The V gene's germline CDR1 is SGHTA and CDR2 FQGNSA. The CDR3 consists of 16 residues. The J segment lost 9 bases and the V segment lost 6 bases, leaving 16 bases of the junction unmatched. The CDR3 nucleotides are TGTGCCAGCAGAGAAGTAGGGACTAGTAATTCCCCTGAGCAGTTCTTC. The encoded protein is CASREVGTSNSPEQFF.